The 23 T cell receptor beta chains given below trace back to one sample, sequenced in a study of regulatory T cells in long-lasting Graves disease. Time point defined: newly diagnosed GD, antithyroid drugs for less than 3 months. RNA from PBMCs was the source of the TCR library. HTBI primers from iRepertoire and Arm-PCR of CDR3 regions yielded the TCR beta libraries. TCRdb re-analysed the multiplex PCR reads in MiXCR, keeping a single row per CDR3 protein. Altogether about 540,000 distinct CDR3 sequences are present, approximately 13% being singletons, with the ten largest covering 8.5% to 10%. These data are also associated with another study on T cells in Graves' hyperthyroidism and ophthalmopathy.

Material: peripheral blood mononuclear cells (PBMCs), obtained at new diagnosis, from a patient treated with antithyroid drugs. Every receptor here comes from a man younger than 40 with Graves disease.

This clonotype was observed at least ten times. V usage is TRBV9 and J usage is TRBJ2-7, with 7 nucleotides matching TRBD2. Trimming cost V 5 bases and J 4 bases; bases outside gene matches: 12. Germline V gives CDR1 SGDLS, CDR2 YYNGEE. The CDR3 loop spans 15 amino acids. CDR3 region: CASSPDGGSGYEQYF. Here the CDR3 DNA reads TGTGCCAGCAGTCCGGACGGCGGGAGTGGTTACGAGCAGTACTTC.

This chain's CDR3 is CASTERFNEQFF. DNA for the CDR3: TGTGCCAGCACTGAGCGGTTCAATGAGCAGTTCTTC. The chain joins TRBV6-1 to TRBJ2-1; tentatively, D is TRBD2 (5 bases). Germline-derived CDR1 and CDR2 are MNHNS and SASEGT. There are 12 residues in the CDR3. V was pared by 7 bases and J by 6 bases, with 10 bases between.

This clonotype has ten or more counts. This chain joins TRBV24-1 and TRBJ2-2; TRBD1 matches at 7 bases. The CDR3 covers 18 residues. With V trimmed by 3 bases and J by 2 bases, 11 bases remained unmatched. Germline values: CDR1 KGHDR, CDR2 SFDVKD. The CDR3 is CATSDPTPGTVNTGELFF. The CDR3 region has the DNA TGTGCCACCAGTGATCCTACCCCCGGGACAGTTAACACCGGGGAGCTGTTTTTT.

This clonotype has ten or more counts. The J gene is TRBJ2-7, the V gene TRBV20-1; D unclear. V was shortened by 0 bases and J by 0 bases, with 12 bases between the two germline ends. The CDR3 length is 15 residues. Germline V lookup: CDR1 DFQATT, CDR2 SNEGSKA (reference sequence). CDR3 sequence reads: CSARDRKRSSYEQYF. CDR3 DNA sequence: TGCAGTGCTAGAGATCGGAAACGGAGCTCCTACGAGCAGTACTTC.

This clonotype came up many times. The V call is TRBV11-2, the J call TRBJ2-3, with D unresolved. Per the germline V gene, CDR1 is SGHAT and CDR2 is FQNNGV. V was pared by 0 bases and J by 3 bases, with 7 bases between. This CDR3 is built from 14 residues. CDR3 sequence (DNA): TGTGCCAGCAGCTTAGACCCGCCTACAGATACGCAGTATTTT. It is translated as CASSLDPPTDTQYF.

This clonotype appeared a few times. Since a much larger clone is just one base distant, this may be a read error. V and J are TRBV2 and TRBJ2-2, with D perhaps TRBD1 (6 bases). CDR3 length equals 14 residues. The germline V gene has CDR1 SNHLY and CDR2 FYNNEI. The CDR3 DNA reads TGTGCCAGCCAAAAGGGGGAGAACACCGGGGAGCTGTCTTTT. It translates to CASQKGENTGELSF.

This clonotype has a count of ten or more. This chain links TRBV12-3 or TRBV12-4 with TRBJ2-3; 16 bases line up with TRBD2. Trimming took 6 bases from V and 7 from J; bases not matched to a gene: 10. CDR3 length: 17 amino acids. The CDR3 protein is CASSLGLAGGDVYTQYF. The CDR3 DNA follows: TGTGCCAGCAGCCTGGGACTAGCGGGAGGGGATGTTTATACGCAGTATTTT.

This clonotype showed up just a few times. This chain uses TRBV3-1 with TRBJ2-1; 8 bases fit TRBD2. The CDR3 totals 15 residues. The V segment lost 1 base and the J segment 3 bases; nucleotides outside the gene matches: 2. Per the germline V gene, CDR1 is LGHDT and CDR2 is YNNKEL (reference sequence). CDR3 protein: CASSQASGLYNEQFF. The CDR3 DNA follows: TGTGCCAGCAGCCAAGCTAGCGGGCTCTACAATGAGCAGTTCTTC.

This clonotype was found many times. The V call is TRBV20-1, the J call TRBJ2-1, with a weak D call TRBD1 (6 bases). This CDR3 is 14 amino acids long. The V and J ends lost 6 bases and 9 bases respectively, with 21 bases between them. Germline V gives CDR1 DFQATT, CDR2 SNEGSKA (reference sequence). CDR3 in amino acids: CSARMMDRNSEQFF. DNA of the CDR3: TGCAGTGCCCGAATGATGGACAGAAACAGTGAGCAGTTCTTC.

The gene calls are TRBV30 and TRBJ2-7; 9 nucleotides match TRBD1. V trimming: 4 bases; J trimming: 5 bases; junction bases outside the gene matches: 6. Germline CDR1 is GTSNPN and CDR2 is SVGIG (reference sequence). There are 13 residues in the CDR3. CDR3 loop: CAWNIGQGNEQYF. CDR3 in DNA: TGTGCCTGGAACATAGGACAGGGGAACGAGCAGTACTTC.

The table lists this clonotype with many counts. The chain employs TRBV2 and TRBJ2-7, with 11 bases aligning to TRBD2. Germline values: CDR1 SNHLY, CDR2 FYNNEI. This CDR3 is built from 15 residues. With V trimmed by 7 bases and J by 3 bases, 8 bases remained unmatched. The CDR3 bases are TGTGCCAGCAATCCAGCCGGGACTAGCGGCTACGAGCAGTACTTC. It is translated as CASNPAGTSGYEQYF.

V is TRBV19 and J is TRBJ2-6; 8 bases align to TRBD1. The germline V gene encodes CDR1 LNHDA and CDR2 SQIVND (reference sequence). V gave up 3 bases and J gave up 4 bases; unmatched junction bases: 5. The CDR3 is 16 amino acids. CDR3 loop: CASSIPTGVGANVLTF. Written as DNA, the CDR3 is TGTGCCAGTAGTATCCCGACAGGGGTCGGGGCCAACGTCCTGACTTTC.

This clonotype was detected ten times or more. This rearrangement joins TRBV29-1 to TRBJ1-1; D ambiguous. The length of the CDR3 is 12 residues. The V end lost 4 bases, the J end lost 0 bases, and 6 bases lay between the germline ends. In germline, CDR1 is SQVTM, CDR2 ANQGSEA. In DNA form, the CDR3 reads TGCAGCGTTGGTGGAATGAACACTGAAGCTTTCTTT. Its translation: CSVGGMNTEAFF.

This clonotype has a count of ten or more. The chain joins TRBV3-1 to TRBJ2-2; D gene unclear. From germline, CDR1 is LGHDT and CDR2 YNNKEL (reference sequence). This CDR3 has 12 residues. The ends were cut back, 3 bases at V and 6 bases at J, with 5 bases in the middle. CDR3 sequence reads: CASSHGSGELFF. The DNA of the CDR3 is TGTGCCAGCAGCCATGGATCCGGGGAGCTGTTTTTT.

This clonotype was seen a few times. This may stem from a read error, because a much larger clone lies one nucleotide away. The chain employs TRBV2 and TRBJ2-7; D not certain. The germline V gene has CDR1 SNHLY and CDR2 FYNNEI. The V and J ends lost 5 bases and 3 bases respectively, with 14 bases between them. This CDR3 is built from 14 residues. Here the CDR3 DNA reads TGTGCCAGCAGTACCGAGAAGGGAAACTACGAGCAGTACTTC. This codes for CASSTEKGNYEQYF.

This clonotype was seen ten or more times. The chain is built from TRBV5-1 and TRBJ2-5, with D possibly TRBD2 on 6 matching bases. V lost 4 bases and J 5 bases, leaving 15 bases between the germline ends. This CDR3 is built from 14 residues. CDR1 is SGHRS and CDR2 is YFSETQ in the germline V gene. The CDR3 here is CASSQGRERETQYF. In DNA, the CDR3 is TGCGCCAGCAGCCAAGGACGGGAGCGGGAGACCCAGTACTTC.

The rearrangement uses TRBV11-2 and TRBJ2-5, with TRBD1 as a possible D gene (5 bases). Per the germline V gene, CDR1 is SGHAT and CDR2 is FQNNGV. CDR3 length: 13 residues. The V end lost 10 bases, the J end lost 0 bases, and 12 bases lay between the germline ends. The CDR3 region is CATEGAYQETQYF. For the CDR3, the DNA is TGTGCCACGGAAGGGGCTTACCAAGAGACCCAGTACTTC.

This clonotype was recorded a few times. The chain is built from TRBV25-1 and TRBJ2-1; TRBD2 matches 7 bases. The V gene's germline CDR1 is MGHDK and CDR2 SYGVNS. CDR3 length: 16 residues. Germline trimming cut 6 bases from V and 4 bases from J; bases unmatched to any gene: 12. The DNA for the CDR3 is TGTGCCAGCAGCACCGCAGCTAGCGGCCGTTACAATGAGCAGTTCTTC. Protein: CASSTAASGRYNEQFF.

The rearrangement uses TRBV20-1 and TRBJ2-5; 14 bases are shared with TRBD2. The V segment lost 6 bases and the J segment 4 bases; nucleotides outside the gene matches: 16. This CDR3 has 18 residues. The germline V gene has CDR1 DFQATT and CDR2 SNEGSKA (reference sequence). CDR3: CSAMGLAGAQSQGETQYF. The CDR3 DNA is TGCAGTGCCATGGGACTAGCGGGAGCTCAGAGTCAGGGAGAGACCCAGTACTTC.

The chain employs TRBV19 and TRBJ2-7; the D gene is possibly TRBD1 (5 bases). Germline V CDR1 and CDR2: LNHDA, SQIVND (reference sequence). V was cut by 1 base and J by 0 bases, with 7 bases left in between. The CDR3 contains 14 residues. In DNA, the CDR3 is TGTGCCAGTAGTATAGGTGGGGCCTCCTACGAGCAGTACTTC. Translating gives CASSIGGASYEQYF. The whole variable domain, remainder taken from reference TRBV19 and TRBJ2-7, is DGGITQSPKYLFRKEGQNVTLSCEQNLNHDAMYWYRQDPGQGLRLIYYSQIVNDFQKGDIAEGYSVSREKKESFPLTVTSAQKNPTAFYLCASSIGGASYEQYFGPGTRLTVT.

About this clonotype: A far bigger clonotype differs at one base, so this is likely a read error. The V gene is TRBV2, the J gene TRBJ2-1, with a weak D call TRBD1 (6 bases). V lost 6 bases to trimming and J lost 10 bases, with 16 bases between them. The CDR3 is made up of 13 amino acids. Germline loops: CDR1 SNHLY, CDR2 FYNNEI. Here the CDR3 DNA reads TGTGCCAGCAGGAAGGACAGTTCCTACGAGCAGTTCTTC. Protein: CASRKDSSYEQFF. Complete variable domain (other parts from reference TRBV2 and TRBJ2-1): EPEVTQTPSHQVTQMGQEVILRCVPISNHLYFYWYRQILGQKVEFLVSFYNNEISEKSEIFDDQFSVERPDGSNFTLKIRSTKLEDSAMYFCASRKDSSYEQFFGPGTRLTVL.

This clonotype was observed a handful of times. V is TRBV5-1 and J is TRBJ1-2, with 10 bases aligning to TRBD1. The CDR3 contains 13 residues. Germline assignment: CDR1 SGHRS and CDR2 YFSETQ. V was pared by 5 bases and J by 8 bases, with 6 bases of the junction left unmatched. The CDR3 nucleotides are TGCGCCAGCAGTTATGGACAGGGGGGCGGCTACACCTTC. Amino acid sequence: CASSYGQGGGYTF.

The table lists this clonotype with a few counts. V usage is TRBV12-3 or TRBV12-4 and J usage is TRBJ1-2, with D perhaps TRBD1 (6 bases). The CDR3 is 14 amino acids. Trimming left V 4 bases short and J 4 bases short, with 13 bases between. Here the CDR3 DNA reads TGTGCCAGCAGTTCCACGGACAGATCCTATGGCTACACCTTC. Translated, it gives CASSSTDRSYGYTF.